This entry describes one TCR beta chain. Its antigen is unknown. These data come from a study of tumor and adjacent non-tumor tissue in lung cancer. About the research overall: Samples averaged roughly 4.2 million productive TCRbeta reads each.

The CDR3 is made up of 15 amino acids. Germline V lookup: CDR1 SSHAT, CDR2 FNYEAQ (reference sequence). V gave up 6 bases and J gave up 2 bases; unmatched junction bases: 7. This sample's RNA came from whole unsorted tissue. More than 3 cm separated this lung sample from the edge of the tumor. Newly diagnosed lung cancer patients had thoracic surgery in China, August–late 2014, without prior chemotherapy. Study-wide points: Normal lung showed higher cumulative top 100 clone frequency than tumor.

TCRbeta libraries were built with three rounds of nested PCR, modified from ARM-PCR. TCRdb redid the calling of the multiplex PCR reads with MiXCR, one entry per CDR3 protein. This sample has roughly 75,000 distinct CDR3 sequences; approximately 80% occur once, and the top ten carry approximately 51%. The TCR was taken from a man between 60 and 75 years old with non-small cell lung cancer. The chain joins TRBV7-7 to TRBJ2-3; 8 bases are a match to TRBD1. Sequenced: distant non-tumor lung tissue. The CDR3 protein is CASSPGQVVTDTQYF. The CDR3, as DNA: TGTGCCAGCAGTCCGGGACAGGTCGTCACAGATACGCAGTATTTT.